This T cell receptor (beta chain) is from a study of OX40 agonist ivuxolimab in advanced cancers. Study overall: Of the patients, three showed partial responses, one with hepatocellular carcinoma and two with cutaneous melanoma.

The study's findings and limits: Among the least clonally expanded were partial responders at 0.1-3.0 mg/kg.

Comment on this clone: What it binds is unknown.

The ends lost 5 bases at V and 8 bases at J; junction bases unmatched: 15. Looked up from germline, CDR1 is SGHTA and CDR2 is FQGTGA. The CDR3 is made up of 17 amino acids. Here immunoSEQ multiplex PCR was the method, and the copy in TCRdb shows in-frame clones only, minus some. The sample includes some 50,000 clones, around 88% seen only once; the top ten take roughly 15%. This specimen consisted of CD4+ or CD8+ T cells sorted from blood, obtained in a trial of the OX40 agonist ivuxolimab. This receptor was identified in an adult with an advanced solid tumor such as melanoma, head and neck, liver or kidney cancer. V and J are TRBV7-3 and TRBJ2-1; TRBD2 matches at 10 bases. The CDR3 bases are TGTGCCAGCAGCCCTTTTGGGGGACTAGCGAGAGGCCATGAGCAGTTCTTC. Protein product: CASSPFGGLARGHEQFF.